Listed here is a single T cell receptor beta chain. This sample was taken from a study of blood T cell repertoires in COVID-19. Only in-frame clones appear in the TCRdb table, and some are missing; sequencing was by immunoSEQ multiplex PCR. The sample yields some 320,000 clones, about 89% seen once. CDR3 length: 21 amino acids. V dropped 5 bases and J dropped 0; count of bases not matched to a gene: 14. The V gene's germline CDR1 is MDHEN and CDR2 SYDVKM. The sequence was collected from a woman aged 25 to 45 who had recovered from COVID-19. The sample was PBMCs or T cells enriched from blood (not recorded which). The chain carries TRBV28 and TRBJ2-3; the match to TRBD2 covers 16 bases. This CDR3 is CASSGHPGLAGGHLSTDTQYF. The CDR3 DNA follows: TGTGCCAGCAGTGGGCATCCGGGACTAGCGGGGGGGCATTTGAGCACAGATACGCAGTATTTT.